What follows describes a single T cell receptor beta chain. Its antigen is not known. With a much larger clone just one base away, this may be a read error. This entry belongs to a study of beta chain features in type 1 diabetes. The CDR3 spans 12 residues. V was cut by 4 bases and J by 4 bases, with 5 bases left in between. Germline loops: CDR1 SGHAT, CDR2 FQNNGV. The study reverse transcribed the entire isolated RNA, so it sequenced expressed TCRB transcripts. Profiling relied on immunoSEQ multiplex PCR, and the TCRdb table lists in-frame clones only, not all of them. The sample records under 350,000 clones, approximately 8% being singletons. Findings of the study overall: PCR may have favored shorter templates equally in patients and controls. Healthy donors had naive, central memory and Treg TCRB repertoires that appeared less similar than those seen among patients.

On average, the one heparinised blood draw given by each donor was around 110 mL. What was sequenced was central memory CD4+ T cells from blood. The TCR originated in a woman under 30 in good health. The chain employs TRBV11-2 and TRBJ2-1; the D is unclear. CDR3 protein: CASSSEYNEQFF. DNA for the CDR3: TGTGCCAGCAGCTCAGAATACAATGAGCAGTTCTTC.